The 6 T cell receptor beta chains below were found in one sample sequenced in a study of blood T cell repertoires in COVID-19. The assay was immunoSEQ multiplex PCR, and TCRdb's table has in-frame clones only and misses some. Among more than 55,000 clones listed, 88% were seen once. Material: peripheral blood. The receptors derive from a woman in her seventies with acute or convalescent COVID-19.

The rearrangement links TRBV5-5 to TRBJ1-5, with D perhaps matching TRBD1 (6 bases). CDR1 is SGHKS and CDR2 is YYEKEE in the germline V gene (reference sequence). CDR3 size: 14 residues. V gave up 6 bases and J gave up 0 bases, with 10 bases separating them. The CDR3 here is CASTLTGSNQPQHF. In DNA, the CDR3 is TGTGCCAGCACCCTGACAGGTAGCAATCAGCCCCAGCATTTT.

The V and J genes are TRBV30 and TRBJ1-1; weak D call: TRBD1 (5 bases). Germline V gene data show CDR1 as GTSNPN and CDR2 as SVGIG (reference sequence). The CDR3 covers 15 residues. Deletions cut 3 bases from V and 1 base from J, with 15 bases between. The CDR3 DNA is TGTGCCTGGAGGATAGGGCAGGGCAGGAACACTGAAGCTTTCTTT. Protein product: CAWRIGQGRNTEAFF.

The rearrangement joins TRBV14 to TRBJ1-6; 9 nucleotides align to TRBD1. Germline CDR1 reads SGHDN; CDR2 reads FVKESK. The CDR3 runs to 19 residues. Trimming removed 2 bases from V and 0 bases from J; junction bases left unmatched: 8. The CDR3 coding sequence is TGTGCCAGCAGCCAAAAGCCGGGACAGGGAAGCTCCTATAATTCACCCCTCCACTTT. Its protein product is CASSQKPGQGSSYNSPLHF.

This chain uses TRBV7-2 with TRBJ2-2; D is perhaps TRBD1 (5 bases). Germline CDR1 and CDR2: SGHTA and FQGNSA. The CDR3 is made up of 15 amino acids. V was shortened by 5 bases and J by 3 bases, with 13 bases between the two germline ends. The DNA of the CDR3 is TGTGCCAGCAGCCTGCTTGGGGCCTACACCGGGGAGCTGTTTTTT. The encoded protein is CASSLLGAYTGELFF.

The rearrangement uses TRBV11-2 and TRBJ2-7; 8 bases line up with TRBD1. Germline CDR1 is SGHAT and CDR2 is FQNNGV. The CDR3 is 13 amino acids. V trimming: 5 bases; J trimming: 6 bases; junction bases outside the gene matches: 6. The CDR3 here is CASSPDRVGEQYF. The CDR3 DNA reads as TGTGCCAGCAGCCCGGACAGGGTTGGCGAGCAGTACTTC. Full variable domain (outside the CDR3, taken from reference TRBV11-2 and TRBJ2-7): EAGVAQSPRYKIIEKRQSVAFWCNPISGHATLYWYQQILGQGPKLLIQFQNNGVVDDSQLPKDRFSAERLKGVDSTLKIQPAKLEDSAVYLCASSPDRVGEQYFGPGTRLTVT.

This clone occurred a few times. CDR3 coding DNA: TGCGCCAGCAGTCAGCCTCTCGGGACTAGGCAAAAGACCCGCTCTGGGGCCAACGTCCTGACTTTC. Protein: CASSQPLGTRQKTRSGANVLTF. The V call is TRBV23-1, the J call TRBJ2-6; 8 positions agree with TRBD2. TRBV23-1 qualifies as an ORF whose function is uncertain. J gave up 0 bases and V 3 bases, and 19 bases lay outside the gene matches. CDR3 length: 22 residues.